The 14 T cell receptor beta chains reported below all come from one sample, sequenced in a study of beta chain features in type 1 diabetes. Every bit of the isolated RNA underwent reverse transcription, so sequencing read expressed TCRB transcripts. The table came from immunoSEQ multiplex PCR; TCRdb's copy has only in-frame clones and leaves some out. The profile shows about 410,000 clones, roughly 13% of them singletons. The sequenced sample was naive CD4+ T cells from blood. The receptor set was obtained from a man aged 30 to 39 in good health.

In DNA, the CDR3 is TGTGCCAGCTCACCTTCCCTCGGACAGGGGACTGGCTACACCTTC. Amino acids: CASSPSLGQGTGYTF. The chain couples TRBV18 to TRBJ1-2, with TRBD1 matching over 9 bases. The CDR3 loop spans 15 amino acids. Trimming cost V 3 bases and J 7 bases; bases outside gene matches: 9. Germline CDR1 KGHSH, CDR2 LQKENI.

This clone was detected a few times. This chain connects TRBV7-9 to TRBJ2-3; 8 positions agree with TRBD2. CDR1 SEHNR and CDR2 FQNEAQ come from the germline V gene (reference sequence). The V segment lost 7 bases and the J segment 4 bases; nucleotides outside the gene matches: 10. This CDR3 is built from 15 residues. CDR3 protein: CASIFSAGAPDTQYF. CDR3 nucleotides: TGTGCCAGCATATTCTCAGCGGGGGCGCCAGATACGCAGTATTTT.

The chain carries TRBV2 and TRBJ1-2, with D possibly TRBD1 on 5 matching bases. The germline V gene encodes CDR1 SNHLY and CDR2 FYNNEI. The CDR3 length is 13 residues. The ends were cut back, 7 bases at V and 3 bases at J, with 12 bases in the middle. CDR3 loop: CASKGNRDYGYTF. The CDR3 DNA follows: TGTGCCAGCAAGGGGAATAGGGACTATGGCTACACCTTC.

This rearrangement joins TRBV2 to TRBJ1-6; no definite D call. The germline CDR1 and CDR2 sequences are SNHLY and FYNNEI. Trimming pared 7 bases from V and 7 bases from J, leaving 14 bases between. This CDR3 contains 14 residues. This CDR3 reads CASNSVGLNSPLHF. CDR3 nucleotide sequence: TGTGCCAGCAATTCAGTAGGCCTCAATTCACCCCTCCACTTT. Combining the CDR3 with reference TRBV2 and TRBJ1-6 gives the whole variable domain EPEVTQTPSHQVTQMGQEVILRCVPISNHLYFYWYRQILGQKVEFLVSFYNNEISEKSEIFDDQFSVERPDGSNFTLKIRSTKLEDSAMYFCASNSVGLNSPLHFGNGTRLTVT.

This chain uses TRBV9 with TRBJ1-4, with a tentative D call TRBD1 (6 bases). This CDR3 has 14 amino acids. The germline V and J ends were trimmed by 1 base and 8 bases, with 12 bases remaining between them. CDR1 and CDR2 (germline): SGDLS, YYNGEE. In DNA form, the CDR3 reads TGTGCCAGCAGCGTATCACAGGGTAGCGAAAAACTGTTTTTT. Translating it yields CASSVSQGSEKLFF.

In this sample, this clone turned up a few times. V and J are TRBV29-1 and TRBJ2-7; no firm D call. The CDR3 covers 13 residues. CDR1 SQVTM and CDR2 ANQGSEA come from the germline V gene. V lost 4 bases and J 4 bases, leaving 14 bases between the germline ends. The CDR3 loop reads CSVVLSGLYEQYF. The CDR3 nucleotides are TGCAGCGTTGTCCTGTCCGGCCTTTACGAGCAGTACTTC.

The sample holds many counts of this clone. The chain has TRBV30 and TRBJ1-1, with D perhaps TRBD1 (5 bases). Germline V gene sequence: CDR1 GTSNPN, CDR2 SVGIG (reference sequence). Trimming took off 5 bases at V and 12 bases at J, with 19 bases between the two ends. The CDR3 totals 12 residues. This chain's CDR3 is CAWSGTQTVTFF. The CDR3, as DNA: TGTGCCTGGTCCGGGACCCAGACCGTAACTTTCTTT.

This clone was seen more than once but under ten times. The chain carries TRBV11-2 and TRBJ2-1; the D is unclear. Germline CDR1 is SGHAT and CDR2 is FQNNGV. Trimming removed 5 bases from V and 10 bases from J, with 9 bases in between. The length of the CDR3 is 11 residues. This CDR3 is CASSPLGEQFF. The CDR3 region has the DNA TGTGCCAGCAGCCCCTTGGGGGAGCAGTTCTTC. Based on the CDR3 plus reference TRBV11-2 and TRBJ2-1, the full variable domain is EAGVAQSPRYKIIEKRQSVAFWCNPISGHATLYWYQQILGQGPKLLIQFQNNGVVDDSQLPKDRFSAERLKGVDSTLKIQPAKLEDSAVYLCASSPLGEQFFGPGTRLTVL.

This clone was recorded a few times. The V and J genes are TRBV11-2 and TRBJ2-7; maybe TRBD2 (5 bases). The CDR3 runs to 14 residues. V was cut by 0 bases and J by 7 bases, with 13 bases left in between. The germline V gene encodes CDR1 SGHAT and CDR2 FQNNGV. The DNA for the CDR3 is TGTGCCAGCAGCTTAGATTGGGTAGCGAATGAGCAGTACTTC. It specifies CASSLDWVANEQYF.

The chain links TRBV14 to TRBJ2-1; D is unclear. The CDR3 sequence is 15 residues long. CDR1 is SGHDN and CDR2 is FVKESK in the germline V gene. With 4 bases removed from V and 0 bases from J, the gap between germline ends came to 10 bases. CDR3 DNA: TGTGCCAGCAGCCGAGGCTTAAGCTCCTACAATGAGCAGTTCTTC. This codes for CASSRGLSSYNEQFF.

The rearrangement joins TRBV5-4 to TRBJ2-1; D not certain. The V and J ends lost 0 bases and 2 bases respectively, with 9 bases between them. CDR1 is SGHNT and CDR2 is YYREEE in the germline V gene (reference sequence). The CDR3 has 15 residues. The CDR3 is CASSLVQNTYNEQFF. Here the CDR3 DNA reads TGTGCCAGCAGCTTGGTCCAGAATACCTACAATGAGCAGTTCTTC.

The chain is built from TRBV15 and TRBJ1-1; D not certain. The CDR3 extends over 14 amino acids. Trimming shortened V by 0 bases and J by 2 bases, and 7 bases separated the two germline ends. Germline assignment: CDR1 LNHNV and CDR2 YYDKDF (reference sequence). CDR3 DNA: TGTGCCACCAGCAGAGAATACAAAAACACTGAAGCTTTCTTT. Amino acid sequence: CATSREYKNTEAFF.

This clone appeared a single time. The rearrangement uses TRBV7-9 and TRBJ2-7; the D gene is possibly TRBD2 (7 bases). CDR1 and CDR2 (germline): SEHNR, FQNEAQ (reference sequence). This CDR3 contains 16 residues. V was cut by 2 bases and J by 0 bases, with 14 bases left in between. The CDR3 spells CASSLPAGALSYEQYF. CDR3 in DNA: TGTGCCAGCAGCTTACCTGCGGGGGCCCTCTCCTACGAGCAGTACTTC.

This clone has only a few counts. The chain combines TRBV19 with TRBJ1-1; 8 bases agree with TRBD1. Per germline, CDR1 LNHDA and CDR2 SQIVND (reference sequence). Trimming took 10 bases from V and 6 from J; bases not matched to a gene: 10. CDR3 length equals 13 residues. CDR3 amino acids: CAILDRVAPEAFF. CDR3 sequence (DNA): TGTGCCATTCTGGACAGGGTCGCGCCTGAAGCTTTCTTT.